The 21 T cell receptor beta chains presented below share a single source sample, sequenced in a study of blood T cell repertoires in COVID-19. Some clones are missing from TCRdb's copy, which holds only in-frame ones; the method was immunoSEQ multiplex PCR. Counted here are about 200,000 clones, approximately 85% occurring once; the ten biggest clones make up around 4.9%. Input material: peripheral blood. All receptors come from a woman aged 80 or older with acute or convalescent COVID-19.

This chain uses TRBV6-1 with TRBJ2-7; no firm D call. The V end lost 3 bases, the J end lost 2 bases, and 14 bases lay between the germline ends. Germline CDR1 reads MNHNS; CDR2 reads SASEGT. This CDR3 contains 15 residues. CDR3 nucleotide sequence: TGTGCCAGCAGTGACCTCGCGGTACGACCCTACGAGCAGTACTTC. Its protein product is CASSDLAVRPYEQYF.

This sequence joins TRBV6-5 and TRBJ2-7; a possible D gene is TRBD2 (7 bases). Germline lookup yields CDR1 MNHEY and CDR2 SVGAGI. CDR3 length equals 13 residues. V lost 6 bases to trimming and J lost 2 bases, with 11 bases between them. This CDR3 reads CASRGGPPYEQYF. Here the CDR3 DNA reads TGTGCCAGCAGGGGGGGGCCGCCCTACGAGCAGTACTTC.

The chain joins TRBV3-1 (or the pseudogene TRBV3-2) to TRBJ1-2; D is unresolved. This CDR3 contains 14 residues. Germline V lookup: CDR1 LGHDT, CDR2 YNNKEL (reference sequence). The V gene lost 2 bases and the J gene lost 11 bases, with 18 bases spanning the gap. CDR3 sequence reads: CASSQYGREFSYTF. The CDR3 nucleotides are TGTGCCAGCAGCCAATACGGGCGGGAATTTAGTTACACCTTC.

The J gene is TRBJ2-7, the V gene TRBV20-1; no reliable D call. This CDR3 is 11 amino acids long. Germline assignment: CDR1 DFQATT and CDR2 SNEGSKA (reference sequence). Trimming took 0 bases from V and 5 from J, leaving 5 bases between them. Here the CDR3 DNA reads TGCAGTGCTAGAGATGCTAACGAGCAGTACTTC. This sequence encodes CSARDANEQYF.

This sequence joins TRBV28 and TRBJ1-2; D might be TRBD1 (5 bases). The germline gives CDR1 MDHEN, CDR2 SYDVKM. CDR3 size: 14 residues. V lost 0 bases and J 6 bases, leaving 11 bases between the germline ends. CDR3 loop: CASSLWGQGHGYTF. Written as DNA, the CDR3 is TGTGCCAGCAGTTTATGGGGGCAGGGTCATGGCTACACCTTC.

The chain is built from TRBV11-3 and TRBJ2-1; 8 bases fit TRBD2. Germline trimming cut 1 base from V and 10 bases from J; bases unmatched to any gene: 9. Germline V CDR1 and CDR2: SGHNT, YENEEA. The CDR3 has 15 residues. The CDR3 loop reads CASSLAREGLREQFF. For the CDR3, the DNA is TGTGCCAGCAGCTTAGCCCGGGAGGGCCTTCGCGAGCAGTTCTTC.

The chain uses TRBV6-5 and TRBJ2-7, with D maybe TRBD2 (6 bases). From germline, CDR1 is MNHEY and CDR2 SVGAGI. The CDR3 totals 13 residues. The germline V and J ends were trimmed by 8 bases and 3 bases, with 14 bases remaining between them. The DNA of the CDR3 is TGTGCCAGCGCGGGACGGTTGGTCTACGAGCAGTACTTC. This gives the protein CASAGRLVYEQYF.

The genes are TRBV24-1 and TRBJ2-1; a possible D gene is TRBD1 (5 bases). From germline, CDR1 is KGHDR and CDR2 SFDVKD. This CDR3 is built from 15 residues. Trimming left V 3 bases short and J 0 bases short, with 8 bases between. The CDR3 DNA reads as TGTGCCACCAGTGATCCTAGGGGCTCCTACAATGAGCAGTTCTTC. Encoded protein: CATSDPRGSYNEQFF.

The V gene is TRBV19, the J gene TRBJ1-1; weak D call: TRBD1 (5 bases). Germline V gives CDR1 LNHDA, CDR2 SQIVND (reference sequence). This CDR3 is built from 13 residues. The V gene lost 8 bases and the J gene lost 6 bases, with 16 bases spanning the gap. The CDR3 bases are TGTGCCAGTTGGGCCGGGGGAGTTGCTGAAGCTTTCTTT. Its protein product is CASWAGGVAEAFF.

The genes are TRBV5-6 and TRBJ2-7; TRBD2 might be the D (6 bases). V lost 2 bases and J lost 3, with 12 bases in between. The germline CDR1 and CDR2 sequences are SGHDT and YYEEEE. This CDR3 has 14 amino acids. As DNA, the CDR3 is TGTGCCAGCAGCTTTGGACTAATCCTCTACGAGCAGTACTTC. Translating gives CASSFGLILYEQYF.

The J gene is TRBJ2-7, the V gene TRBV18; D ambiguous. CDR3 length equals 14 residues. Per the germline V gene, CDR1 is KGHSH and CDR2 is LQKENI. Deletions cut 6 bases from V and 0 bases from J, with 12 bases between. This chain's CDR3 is CASSELQTSYEQYF. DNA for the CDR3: TGTGCCAGCTCTGAATTACAAACCTCCTACGAGCAGTACTTC.

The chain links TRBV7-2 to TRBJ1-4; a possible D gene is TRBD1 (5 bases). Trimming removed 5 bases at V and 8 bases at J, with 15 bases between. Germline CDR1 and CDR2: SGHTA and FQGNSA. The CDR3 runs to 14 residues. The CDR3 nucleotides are TGTGCCAGCAGCCAGGGAGGGCTTAAAGAAAAACTGTTTTTT. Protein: CASSQGGLKEKLFF.

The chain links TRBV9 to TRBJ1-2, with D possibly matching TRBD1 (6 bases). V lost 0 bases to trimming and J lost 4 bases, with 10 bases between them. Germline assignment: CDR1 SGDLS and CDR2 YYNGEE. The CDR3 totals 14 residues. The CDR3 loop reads CASSVGGPGYGYTF. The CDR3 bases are TGTGCCAGCAGCGTAGGGGGGCCGGGCTATGGCTACACCTTC.

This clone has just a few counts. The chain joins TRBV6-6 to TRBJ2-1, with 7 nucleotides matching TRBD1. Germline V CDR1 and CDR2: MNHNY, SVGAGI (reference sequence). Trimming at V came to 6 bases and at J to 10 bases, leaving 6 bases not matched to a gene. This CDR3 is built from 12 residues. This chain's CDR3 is CASRDPGQEQFF. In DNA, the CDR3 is TGTGCCAGCAGGGACCCGGGACAGGAGCAGTTCTTC.

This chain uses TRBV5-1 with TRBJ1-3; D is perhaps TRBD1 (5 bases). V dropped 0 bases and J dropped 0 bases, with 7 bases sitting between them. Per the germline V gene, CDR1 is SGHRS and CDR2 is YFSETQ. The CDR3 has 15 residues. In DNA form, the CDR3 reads TGCGCCAGCAGCTTGGGACAGCCCTCTGGAAACACCATATATTTT. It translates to CASSLGQPSGNTIYF.

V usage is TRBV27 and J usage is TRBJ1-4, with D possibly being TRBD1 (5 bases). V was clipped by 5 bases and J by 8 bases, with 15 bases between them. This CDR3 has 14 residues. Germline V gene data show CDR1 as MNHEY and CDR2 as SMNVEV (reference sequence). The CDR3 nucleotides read TGTGCCAGCAGTAGGGGACGGGGAGGCGAAAAACTGTTTTTT. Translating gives CASSRGRGGEKLFF.

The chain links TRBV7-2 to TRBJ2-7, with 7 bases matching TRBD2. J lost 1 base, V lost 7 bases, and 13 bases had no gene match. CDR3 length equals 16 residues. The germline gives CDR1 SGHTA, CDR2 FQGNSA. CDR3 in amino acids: CASTPWSSGRSYEQYF. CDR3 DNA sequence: TGTGCCAGCACCCCGTGGTCTAGCGGTCGGTCCTACGAGCAGTACTTC.

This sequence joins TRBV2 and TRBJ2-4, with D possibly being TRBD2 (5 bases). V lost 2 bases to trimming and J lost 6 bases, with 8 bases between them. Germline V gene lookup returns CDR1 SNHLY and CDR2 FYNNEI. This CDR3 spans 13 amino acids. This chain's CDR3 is CASSETAVNIQYF. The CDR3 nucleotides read TGTGCCAGCAGTGAAACAGCGGTAAACATTCAGTACTTC.

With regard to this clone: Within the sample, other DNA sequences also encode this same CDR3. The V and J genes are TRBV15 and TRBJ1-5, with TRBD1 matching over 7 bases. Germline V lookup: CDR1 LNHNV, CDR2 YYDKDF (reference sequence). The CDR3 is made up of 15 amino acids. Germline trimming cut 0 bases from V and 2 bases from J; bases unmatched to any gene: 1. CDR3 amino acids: CATSRDDRGNQPQHF. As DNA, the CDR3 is TGTGCCACCAGCAGAGATGACAGGGGCAATCAGCCCCAGCATTTT.

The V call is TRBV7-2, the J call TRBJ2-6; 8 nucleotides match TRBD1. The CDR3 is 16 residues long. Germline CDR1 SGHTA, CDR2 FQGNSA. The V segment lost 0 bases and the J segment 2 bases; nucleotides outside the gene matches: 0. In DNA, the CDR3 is TGTGCCAGCAGCTTAGCACAGGGGGCTGGGGCCAACGTCCTGACTTTC. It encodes CASSLAQGAGANVLTF.

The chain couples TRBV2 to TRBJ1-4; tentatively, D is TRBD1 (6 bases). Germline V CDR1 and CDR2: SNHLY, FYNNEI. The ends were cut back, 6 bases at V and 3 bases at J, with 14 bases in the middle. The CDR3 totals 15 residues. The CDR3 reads CASSRQGQPNEKLFF. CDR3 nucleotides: TGTGCCAGCAGCCGGCAGGGGCAACCTAATGAAAAACTGTTTTTT.